This T cell receptor (beta chain) was profiled in a study of PD-1 blockade in classical Hodgkin lymphoma. Using immunoSEQ multiplex PCR, the repertoire was profiled, and TCRdb retains in-frame clones only, with some absent. The table has around 17,000 clones, 70% to 90% seen once. V lost 0 bases and J 5 bases, leaving 5 bases between the germline ends. The CDR3 extends over 11 amino acids. Germline V gene lookup returns CDR1 DFQATT and CDR2 SNEGSKA (reference sequence). Time point in this sample: newly diagnosed, previously untreated cHL patient sample. Newly diagnosed, untreated classical Hodgkin lymphoma PBMCs served as comparison. The study's findings and limits: Relapsed/refractory patients reportedly had the lowest baseline TCR diversity, below newly diagnosed patients, who were below healthy donors. No one has yet defined what causes the repertoire differences, which may be disease activity or prior therapy.

Points on this clone: As yet, its antigen is unknown.

The chain employs TRBV20-1 and TRBJ2-7; no clear D. The sample was peripheral blood mononuclear cells (PBMCs). The sequence derives from a human donor with classical Hodgkin lymphoma. The CDR3: CSARDVNEQYF. CDR3 DNA sequence: TGCAGTGCTAGAGATGTGAACGAGCAGTACTTC.